This T cell receptor (beta chain) comes out of a study of identical twins. Study findings and constraints: With monozygotic twins, out-of-frame TCR alpha sharing exceeded what models estimated.

Using its own MiXCR run on the 5' RACE reads, TCRdb lists one record per CDR3 protein. Counted here are some 190,000 distinct CDR3 sequences, roughly 15% occurring once; the ten biggest clones make up less than 45%. Remarks on this clonotype: As yet, its antigen is unknown.

The CDR3 sequence is 11 residues long. With 6 bases removed from V and 5 bases from J, the gap between germline ends came to 5 bases. These data are also associated with another study on T cells expressing NK-cell markers. This second report adds: Sorted CD3+CD56+NKG2C+, CD3+CD56+NKG2C- and CD3+CD56-NKG2C+ T cells provided the TCR beta repertoires. Restriction of the sorted population to alpha-beta TCR T cells was achieved in several experiments with an anti-gamma-delta TCR antibody.

The source of this sequence is a woman under 30 in good health. The specimen was CD8+ T cells sorted from blood. The chain is built from TRBV12-3 or TRBV12-4 and TRBJ2-1, with D uncertain. In DNA, the CDR3 is TGTGCCAGCAGAAACAACAATGAGCAGTTCTTC. This translates into CASRNNNEQFF.